This T cell receptor (beta chain) was recorded in a study of control samples from healthy donors and cancer patients (dated by TCRdb to about 2020). Receptor libraries were prepared by the immunoSEQ multiplex PCR assay. TCRdb took over this immuneACCESS table, retaining in-frame rearrangements with V and J assigned. Such tables are incomplete; in checked studies, under half of the missing clones stem from an unresolved V gene, and the remainder is unexplained. In all, the sample holds about 120,000 clones, and 80% to 90% of those were seen once. Clones ranked in the top ten supply under 40% of the sample. Regarding this clone: Its binding antigen is unknown. Qualities for individual bases were not recorded, and no much larger clone is one base off.

The TCR sequence derives from a man aged 45-65 years in good health. What was sequenced was blood.

The encoded CDR3 is CASSPGTVSGNTIYF. DNA sequence: TGTGCCAGCAGCCCCGGGACGGTATCTGGAAACACCATATATTTT. The rearranged chain carries TRBV7-9 and TRBJ1-3, with TRBD1 as a weak D call on 5 bases. The CDR3 spans 15 residues, from the cysteine through the phenylalanine. The entry retains the CDR3 DNA only, 45 bases that are in frame from base 1. The germline V gene (reference sequence) provides CDR1 SEHNR and CDR2 FQNEAQ. Deletion took 5 bases off V and 1 base off J, with a span of 12 bases between the germline ends.